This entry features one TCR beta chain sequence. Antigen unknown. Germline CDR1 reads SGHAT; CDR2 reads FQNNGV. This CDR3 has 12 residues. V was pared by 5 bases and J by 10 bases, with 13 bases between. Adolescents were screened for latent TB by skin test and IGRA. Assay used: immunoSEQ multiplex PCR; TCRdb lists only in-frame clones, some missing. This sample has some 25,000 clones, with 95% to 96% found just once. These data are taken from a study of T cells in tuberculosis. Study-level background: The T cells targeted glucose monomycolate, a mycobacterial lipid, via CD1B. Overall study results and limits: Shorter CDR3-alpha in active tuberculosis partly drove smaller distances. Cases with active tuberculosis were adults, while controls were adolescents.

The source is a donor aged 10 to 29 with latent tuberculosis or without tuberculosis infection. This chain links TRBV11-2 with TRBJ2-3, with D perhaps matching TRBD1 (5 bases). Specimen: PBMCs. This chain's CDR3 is CASSLGQKAQYF. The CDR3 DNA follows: TGTGCCAGCAGCCTGGGGCAAAAGGCGCAGTATTTT.